This T cell receptor beta chain was recorded in a study of T cell responses to AZD1222 COVID-19 vaccine (dated by TCRdb to about 2021). Some background on the complete study: AZD1222 recipients whose second dose came at about 4 weeks and those whose second dose came at about 12 weeks were combined into one group, since spike-specific TCR depth and breadth did not differ between the two schedules. TCR sequencing covered more than 230 trial participants: 200 to 220 given two doses of AZD1222 and 26 given two doses of MenACWY control vaccine. Enrollment into the trials was organized by age into subgroups of 18-55, 56-69 and 70-plus years, and those subgroups contained roughly 150, 30 and 60 TCR-sequenced participants, respectively. Overall study results and their limits: The 56-69-year group was small, and its depth increase did not reach significance, likely because of low power. After two AZD1222 doses, both the breadth and the depth of spike-specific TCRs were significantly higher than at day 0 and than in MenACWY recipients. Only a handful of AZD1222 recipients were SARS-CoV-2 seropositive at baseline, limiting conclusions about previously exposed vaccinees. Reportedly, almost half of the unique spike-specific TCRs recognized epitopes lying outside the regions that are mutated in the B.1.351 and B.1.1.7 variants. Vaccine-associated CD4 TCRs spanned the whole spike protein, with dominant responses in regions 160-218 and 743-854. Because no day 14 peak-response samples were available, the repertoires could be characterized only after the peak T cell response. Participants were mostly white British and included more females than males, and it was suggested by the authors that clonal diversity may have been underestimated.

Unmatched junction bases come to 6, with V trimmed by 3 bases and J by 1 base. Looking up the germline V gene yields CDR1 LGHNA and CDR2 YNFKEQ. Reading from cysteine to phenylalanine, the CDR3 counts 17 amino acids. The DNA shown is the 51-base CDR3, in frame from base 1. Read against the paper, the sample's time point label means: baseline before first vaccination. Vaccinee samples were obtained from the UK trials COV001 and COV002, which included a single-blind randomized controlled phase 2/3 trial of AZD1222 (ChAdOx1 nCoV-19) in healthy adults. Trial participant PBMC samples were collected at day 0 and day 28 after the second dose for TCRbeta chain sequencing. The CDR3 regions of human TCRbeta chains were analyzed by immunosequencing. Turning to the authors' computational methods: TCRs in the repertoires were matched against a reference library of SARS-CoV-2-specific TCRs that had been generated with the MIRA antigen-specificity platform. Breadth meant the fraction of unique TCRs that were SARS-CoV-2-associated, whereas depth meant the fraction of total T cells that were SARS-CoV-2-associated. Using the MIRA data, each spike-specific TCR was mapped to the spike region that the TCR reacts to and placed in a CD4 or CD8 class. Log10-transformed breadth and depth values were compared by one-way ANOVA with Sidak's multiple comparisons tests. In TCRdb, the immuneACCESS table is reduced to in-frame sequences with V and J assigned. These tables do not hold every clone; where another copy was compared, an unresolved V gene accounts for under half, and the others remain unexplained. The DNA gave D and trimming, while V, J and clone size come from that table. This sample comprises roughly 100,000 clones, roughly 90% of them detected only once. The ten largest make up approximately 5% of the sample.

Turning to this clone: The target of this receptor is not known. Base qualities are not recorded, but no much larger clone differs from it by a single base.

This receptor was identified in an adult in good health. The sample consisted of peripheral blood, taken on day 0 of AZD1222 vaccination. The rearrangement joined TRBV4-2 to TRBJ2-5; TRBD2 agrees with 12 junctional bases. This receptor has the CDR3 CASSHTGTSGLQETQYF. Read as DNA, the sequence is TGTGCCAGCAGCCACACCGGGACTAGCGGGCTCCAAGAGACCCAGTACTTC.